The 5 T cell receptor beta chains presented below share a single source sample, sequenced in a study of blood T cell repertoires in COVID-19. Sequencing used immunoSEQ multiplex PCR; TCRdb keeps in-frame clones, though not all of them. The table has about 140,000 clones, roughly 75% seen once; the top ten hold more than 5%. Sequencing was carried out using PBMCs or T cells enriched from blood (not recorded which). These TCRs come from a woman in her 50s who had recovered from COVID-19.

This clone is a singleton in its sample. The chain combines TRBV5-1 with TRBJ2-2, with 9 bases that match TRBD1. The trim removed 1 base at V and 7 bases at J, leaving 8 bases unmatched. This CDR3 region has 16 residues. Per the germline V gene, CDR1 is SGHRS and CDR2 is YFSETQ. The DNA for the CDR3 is TGCGCCAGCAGCTTGACGGGAACAGGGGGCGGCGGGGAGCTGTTTTTT. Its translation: CASSLTGTGGGGELFF.

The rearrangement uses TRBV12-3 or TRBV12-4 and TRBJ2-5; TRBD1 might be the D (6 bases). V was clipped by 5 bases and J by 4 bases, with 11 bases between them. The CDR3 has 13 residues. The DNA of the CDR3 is TGTGCCAGCAGTCGTCAGGGGCCAGAGACCCAGTACTTC. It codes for CASSRQGPETQYF.

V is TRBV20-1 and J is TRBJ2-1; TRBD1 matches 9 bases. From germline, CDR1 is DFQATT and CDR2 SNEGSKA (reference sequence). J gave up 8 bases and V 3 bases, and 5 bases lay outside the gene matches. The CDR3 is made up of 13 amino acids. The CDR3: CSASGGTGYEQFF. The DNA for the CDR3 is TGCAGTGCTAGTGGAGGGACAGGGTATGAGCAGTTCTTC.

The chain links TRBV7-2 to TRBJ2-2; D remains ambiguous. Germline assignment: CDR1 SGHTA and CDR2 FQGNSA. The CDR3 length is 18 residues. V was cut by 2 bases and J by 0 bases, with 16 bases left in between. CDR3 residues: CASSLSIAKFANTGELFF. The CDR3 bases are TGTGCCAGCAGCTTAAGTATAGCTAAGTTCGCGAACACCGGGGAGCTGTTTTTT.

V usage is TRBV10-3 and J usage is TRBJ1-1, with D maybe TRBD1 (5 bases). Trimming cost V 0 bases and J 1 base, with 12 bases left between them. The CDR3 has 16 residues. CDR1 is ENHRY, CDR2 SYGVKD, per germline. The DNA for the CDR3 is TGTGCCATCAGTGAGTCTGCACAGGCGACGAACACTGAAGCTTTCTTT. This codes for CAISESAQATNTEAFF.